A selection of T cell receptor beta chains follows, all from one sample in a study of cytomegalovirus exposure and HLA in healthy donors. Generated by immunoSEQ multiplex PCR, the TCRdb table keeps only in-frame clones and is missing some. The sample lists 150,000 or so clones, around 80% occurring once. Sequencing was done on a sample of PBMCs. The receptor set was obtained from a man under 40 in good health and CMV-seropositive. Each CDR3 is given with its conserved first and last residue. D genes are given only for firm matches. Not every row has a clone size; where given, it reads once, few, many or a size class.

NA	NA	TRBJ1-5	TRBV19	TGTGCCAGTAGTATTGCGCTGACCCGGGGGGCGATAAGCAATCAGCCCCAGCATTTT	CASSIALTRGAISNQPQHF
NA	TRBD2	TRBJ2-5	TRBV28	TGTGCCAGCAGGGGAGCGGGAGGGCCTCAAGAGACCCAGTACTTC	CASRGAGGPQETQYF
NA	NA	TRBJ2-2	TRBV28	TGTGCATCAGAAGGGGCGAACACCGGGGAGCTGTTTTTT	CASEGANTGELFF
NA	NA	TRBJ2-5	TRBV9	TGTGCCAGCAGCGGGGCGACGGGGATCCAAGAGACCCAGTACTTC	CASSGATGIQETQYF
NA	NA	TRBJ1-6	TRBV28	TGTGCCAGCAGGATTCAGTATAATTCACCCCTCCACTTT	CASRIQYNSPLHF
NA	NA	TRBJ2-1	TRBV19	TGTGCCAGTAGTCAAGGGGCAGTGTACTACAATGAGCAGTTCTTC	CASSQGAVYYNEQFF
NA	NA	TRBJ2-7	TRBV2	TGTGCCAGCAGGACTCCCGGGAGCGGTTACGAGCAGTACTTC	CASRTPGSGYEQYF
NA	TRBD1	TRBJ2-7	TRBV7-9	TGTGCCAGCAGCCCACCGACAGGGTTAGGTTACGAGCAGTACTTC	CASSPPTGLGYEQYF
NA	TRBD1	TRBJ1-2	TRBV19	TGTGCCAGTACCCCCGGACAGGGCTCTCCAAGCTATGGCTACACCTTC	CASTPGQGSPSYGYTF
NA	NA	TRBJ2-1	TRBV27	TGTGCCAGCAGCAAAGAACAGCTGAACAATGAGCAGTTCTTC	CASSKEQLNNEQFF
NA	NA	TRBJ1-3	TRBV2	TGTGCCAGCAGTGAGACACGATACTCTGGAAACACCATATATTTT	CASSETRYSGNTIYF
NA	TRBD1	TRBJ2-7	TRBV6-5	TGTGCCAGCGAGTCGGGACAGGGGGCTTACGAGCAGTACTTC	CASESGQGAYEQYF
NA	TRBD1	TRBJ2-2	TRBV6-4	TGTGCCAGCAGTGTTGGGACAGCAAACACCGGGGAGCTGTTTTTT	CASSVGTANTGELFF
NA	TRBD1	TRBJ2-2	TRBV28	TGTGCCAGCAGTTTATGGGACAGGGACACCGGGGAGCTGTTTTTT	CASSLWDRDTGELFF
NA	NA	TRBJ2-2	TRBV18	TGTGCCAGCTCAGGGGAGAGTTGGAACACCGGGGAGCTGTTTTTT	CASSGESWNTGELFF
few	TRBD2	TRBJ2-7	TRBV2	TGTGCCAGCAGTGAATACGCTAGCGGGATCTCCTACGAGCAGTACTTC	CASSEYASGISYEQYF
NA	TRBD1	TRBJ2-7	TRBV6-1	TGTGCCAGCAGTGAATCCGGGACAGGGCTATACGAGCAGTACTTC	CASSESGTGLYEQYF